This T cell receptor beta chain was recovered during a study of T-cell reconstitution after alpha-beta-depleted transplantation in children. Preparation of the TCRbeta library was carried out with unique molecular identifiers. Via MiXCR, TCRdb re-called the PCR reads, giving one row per CDR3 protein. The data show roughly 670,000 distinct CDR3 sequences, around 14% seen once. This clonotype has ten or more counts. Trimming shortened V by 2 bases and J by 5 bases, and 16 bases separated the two germline ends. Germline V gene data show CDR1 as SQVTM and CDR2 as ANQGSEA. This CDR3 spans 14 amino acids. The sequencing used PBMCs, collected before TCRalphabeta/CD19-depleted stem cell transplant. The receptor was isolated from a girl aged 2 to 10 with congenital amegakaryocytic thrombocytopenia, due to receive a stem cell transplant. The rearrangement links TRBV29-1 to TRBJ2-7, with a possible D match to TRBD1 (5 bases). The CDR3 spells CSVEITQGSDEQYF. As DNA, the CDR3 is TGCAGCGTTGAAATCACCCAGGGTTCGGACGAGCAGTACTTC.